This T cell receptor (beta chain) was retrieved from a study of blood T cell repertoires in COVID-19 (dated by TCRdb to 2020 to 2022). With regard to the full study: Samples from collaborators originated in the United States, Italy and Spain and spanned both the acute and convalescent phases of COVID-19. The material from the prospective study consisted of cDNA or gDNA derived from T cells, B-cell-depleted T cells, or PBMCs. Deeply sampled blood TCRbeta repertoires from subjects exposed to, actively infected with, or recovered from COVID-19 were included in the dataset. The repertoires were made available in a free public database intended to serve as a resource for research on the immune response to SARS-CoV-2. Samples were obtained from the ongoing ImmuneRACE study (first 160 participants) and from roughly 1,300 subjects provided by 6 global collaborators. A de-identified subject ID, COVID-19 status, age in years and sex were almost always included in the sample metadata. HLA class I and class II types, where available, came from metadata supplied by the sample provider rather than from assay-based typing. The study at large found these results: How much clinical and demographic metadata was included differed by source and by participant, and the metadata was provided uncurated.

Including the terminal cysteine and phenylalanine, the CDR3 comprises 13 residues. Here the CDR3 DNA is all that survives: 39 bases in frame from base 1. Based on the germline V gene, the CDR1 and CDR2 sequences are SGHAT and FQNNGV. At the junction V is shortened by 1 base and J by 4 bases, with 5 bases in between. Whole blood was collected in K2EDTA tubes by collaborating institutions according to the institutions' own protocols. For TCRbeta analysis, collaborators shipped samples in one of three forms: frozen whole blood, isolated PBMCs, or DNA extracted from either of those sample types. The immunoSEQ Assay, a bias-controlled multiplex PCR, was used to amplify TCRbeta CDR3 regions from genomic DNA. The authors' pipeline ran thus. The number of nucleated cells in each sample was estimated by amplification of reference gene primers within the assay. Sequence reads were collapsed and filtered to measure the absolute abundance of every unique TCRbeta CDR3 rearrangement. Productive Simpson clonality was computed per sample as the square root of Simpson's diversity index over productive rearrangements. TCRdb re-hosts the immuneACCESS table, in-frame sequences only. Its copies lack some clones; in the studies checked, an unresolved V gene accounts for under half of them, and the cause for the rest is not known. Clone size and the V and J calls come from that table; the DNA yielded D and trimming. In all, the sample holds approximately 280,000 clones, and around 90% of those were seen once. The ten top clones hold 2% to 2.5% of the sample.

As for this clone: It lacks a known antigen. Base quality data are lacking; no much larger clone is found one base away.

The TCR sequence derives from a man aged 45-65 years with acute or convalescent COVID-19. Sequencing was carried out using peripheral blood. Here the chain combines TRBV11-2 and TRBJ2-1; no D segment can be confidently identified. The CDR3 amino acid sequence is: CASSLGGYNEQFF. In nucleotide form, the sequence is TGTGCCAGCAGCTTAGGCGGATACAATGAGCAGTTCTTC.